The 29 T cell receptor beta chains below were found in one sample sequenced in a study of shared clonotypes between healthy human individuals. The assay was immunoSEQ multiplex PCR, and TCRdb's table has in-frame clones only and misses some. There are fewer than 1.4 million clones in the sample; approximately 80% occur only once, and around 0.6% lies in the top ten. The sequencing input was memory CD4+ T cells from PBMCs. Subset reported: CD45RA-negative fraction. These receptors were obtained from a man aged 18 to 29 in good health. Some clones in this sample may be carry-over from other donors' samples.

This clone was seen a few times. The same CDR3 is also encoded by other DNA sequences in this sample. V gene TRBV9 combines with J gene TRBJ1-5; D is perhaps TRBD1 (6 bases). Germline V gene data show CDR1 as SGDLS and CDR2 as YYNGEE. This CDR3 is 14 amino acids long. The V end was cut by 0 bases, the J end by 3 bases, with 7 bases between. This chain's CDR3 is CASSVGTDNQPQHF. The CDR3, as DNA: TGTGCCAGCAGCGTAGGGACAGACAATCAGCCCCAGCATTTT.

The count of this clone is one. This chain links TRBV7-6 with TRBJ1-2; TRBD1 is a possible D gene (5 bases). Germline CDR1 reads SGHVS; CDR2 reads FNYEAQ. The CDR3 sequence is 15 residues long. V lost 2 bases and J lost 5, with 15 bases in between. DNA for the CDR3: TGTGCCAGCAGCTTACCTGGGGCCACTACTTATGGCTACACCTTC. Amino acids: CASSLPGATTYGYTF.

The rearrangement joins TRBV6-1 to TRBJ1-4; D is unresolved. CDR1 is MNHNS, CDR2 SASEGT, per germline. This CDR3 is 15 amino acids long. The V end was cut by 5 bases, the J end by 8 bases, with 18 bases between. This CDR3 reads CASSLGRTKTEKLFF. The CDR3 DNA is TGTGCCAGCAGTTTAGGACGGACTAAAACCGAAAAACTGTTTTTT.

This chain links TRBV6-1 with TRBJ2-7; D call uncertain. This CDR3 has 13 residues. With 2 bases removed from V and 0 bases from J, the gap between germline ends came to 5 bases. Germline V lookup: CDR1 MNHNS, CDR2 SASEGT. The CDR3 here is CASSELTSYEQYF. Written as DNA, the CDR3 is TGTGCCAGCAGTGAATTGACCTCCTACGAGCAGTACTTC.

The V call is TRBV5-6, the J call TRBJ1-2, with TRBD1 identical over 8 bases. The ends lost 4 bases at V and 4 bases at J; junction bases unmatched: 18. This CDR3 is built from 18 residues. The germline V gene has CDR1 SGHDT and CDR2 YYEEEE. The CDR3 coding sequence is TGTGCCAGCAGCCCCCGACCCCGACAGGGGTATCCTGGCTATGGCTACACCTTC. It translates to CASSPRPRQGYPGYGYTF.

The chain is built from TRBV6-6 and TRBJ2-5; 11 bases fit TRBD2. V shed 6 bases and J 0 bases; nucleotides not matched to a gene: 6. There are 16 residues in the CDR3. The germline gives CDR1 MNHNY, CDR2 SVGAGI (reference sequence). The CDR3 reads CASRTGTSGDQETQYF. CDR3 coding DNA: TGTGCCAGCAGAACCGGGACTAGCGGCGACCAAGAGACCCAGTACTTC.

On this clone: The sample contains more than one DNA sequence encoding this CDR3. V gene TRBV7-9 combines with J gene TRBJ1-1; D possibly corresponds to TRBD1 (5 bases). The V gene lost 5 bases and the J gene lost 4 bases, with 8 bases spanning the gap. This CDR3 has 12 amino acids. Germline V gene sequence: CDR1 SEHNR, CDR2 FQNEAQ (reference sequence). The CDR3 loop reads CASSPRGTEAFF. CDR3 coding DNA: TGTGCCAGCAGCCCGAGGGGCACTGAAGCTTTCTTT.

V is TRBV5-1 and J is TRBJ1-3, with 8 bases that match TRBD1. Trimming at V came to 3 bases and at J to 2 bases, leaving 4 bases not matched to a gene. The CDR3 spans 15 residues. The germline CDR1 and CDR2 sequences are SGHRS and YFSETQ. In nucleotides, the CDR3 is TGCGCCAGCAGCTCGACAGGGGACCCTGGAAACACCATATATTTT. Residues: CASSSTGDPGNTIYF. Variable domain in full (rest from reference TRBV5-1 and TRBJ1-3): KAGVTQTPRYLIKTRGQQVTLSCSPISGHRSVSWYQQTPGQGLQFLFEYFSETQRNKGNFPGRFSGRQFSNSRSEMNVSTLELGDSALYLCASSSTGDPGNTIYFGEGSWLTVV.

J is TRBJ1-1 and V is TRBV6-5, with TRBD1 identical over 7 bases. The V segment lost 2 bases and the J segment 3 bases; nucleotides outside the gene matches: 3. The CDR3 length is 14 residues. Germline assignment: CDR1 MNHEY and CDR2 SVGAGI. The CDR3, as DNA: TGTGCCAGCAGTTACCGGAGGGGGCACACTGAAGCTTTCTTT. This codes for CASSYRRGHTEAFF.

The CDR3 region is CSALTWTGGGNTEAFF. In DNA, the CDR3 is TGCAGCGCCCTTACGTGGACCGGGGGTGGGAACACTGAAGCTTTCTTT. This chain joins TRBV29-1 and TRBJ1-1, with D possibly TRBD1 on 5 matching bases. V gave up 7 bases and J gave up 1 base, with 22 bases separating them. The V gene's germline CDR1 is SQVTM and CDR2 ANQGSEA. The CDR3 runs 16 residues.

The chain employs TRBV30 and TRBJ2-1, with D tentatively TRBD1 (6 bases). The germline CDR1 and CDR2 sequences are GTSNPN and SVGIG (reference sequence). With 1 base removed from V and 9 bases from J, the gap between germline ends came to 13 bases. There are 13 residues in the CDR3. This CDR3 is CAWSETGGGEQFF. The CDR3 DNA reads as TGTGCCTGGAGTGAGACAGGTGGAGGTGAGCAGTTCTTC.

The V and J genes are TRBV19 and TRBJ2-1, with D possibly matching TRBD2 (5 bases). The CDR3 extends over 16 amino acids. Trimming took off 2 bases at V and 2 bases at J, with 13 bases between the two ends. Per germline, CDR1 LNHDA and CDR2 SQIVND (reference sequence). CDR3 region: CASSIPGSSPYNEQFF. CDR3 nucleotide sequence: TGTGCCAGTAGTATACCGGGGAGCAGCCCCTACAATGAGCAGTTCTTC.

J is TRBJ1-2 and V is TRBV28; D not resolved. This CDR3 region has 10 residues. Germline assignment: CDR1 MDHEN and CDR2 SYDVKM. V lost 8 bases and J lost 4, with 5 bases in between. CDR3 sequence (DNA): TGTGCCAGCGCGGGCTATGGCTACACCTTC. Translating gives CASAGYGYTF.

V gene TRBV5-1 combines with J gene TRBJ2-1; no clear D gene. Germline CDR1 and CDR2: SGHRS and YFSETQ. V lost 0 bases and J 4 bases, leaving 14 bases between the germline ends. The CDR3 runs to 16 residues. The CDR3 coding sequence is TGCGCCAGCAGCTTGGAAGGCCCTACCCGGTACAATGAGCAGTTCTTC. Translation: CASSLEGPTRYNEQFF.

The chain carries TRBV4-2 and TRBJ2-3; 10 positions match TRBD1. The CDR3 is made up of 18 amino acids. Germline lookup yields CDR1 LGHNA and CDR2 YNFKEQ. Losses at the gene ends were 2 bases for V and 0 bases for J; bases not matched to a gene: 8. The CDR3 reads CASSQRTGGSTSTDTQYF. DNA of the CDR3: TGTGCCAGCAGCCAAAGGACAGGGGGATCAACTAGCACAGATACGCAGTATTTT.

The CDR3 loop is CASSGTDDGYTF. CDR3 DNA sequence: TGTGCCAGCAGTGGGACAGATGATGGCTACACCTTC. The V call is TRBV28, the J call TRBJ1-2, with TRBD1 matching 7 bases. After removal of 5 bases from V and 6 bases from J, the junction contained 3 bases not matched to a gene. Germline V gene sequence: CDR1 MDHEN, CDR2 SYDVKM. This CDR3 spans 12 amino acids.

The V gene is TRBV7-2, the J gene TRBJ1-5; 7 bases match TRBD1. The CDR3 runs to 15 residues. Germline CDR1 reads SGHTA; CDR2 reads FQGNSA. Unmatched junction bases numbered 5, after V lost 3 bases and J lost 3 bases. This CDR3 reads CASSFGQVSNQPQHF. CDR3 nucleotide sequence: TGTGCCAGCAGCTTTGGACAGGTTTCCAATCAGCCCCAGCATTTT.

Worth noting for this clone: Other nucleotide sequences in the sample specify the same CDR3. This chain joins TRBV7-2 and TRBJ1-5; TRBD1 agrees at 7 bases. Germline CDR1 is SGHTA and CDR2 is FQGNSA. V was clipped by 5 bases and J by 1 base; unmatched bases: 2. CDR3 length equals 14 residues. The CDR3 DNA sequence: TGTGCCAGCAGCCCACAGGGGAGCAATCAGCCCCAGCATTTT. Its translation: CASSPQGSNQPQHF.

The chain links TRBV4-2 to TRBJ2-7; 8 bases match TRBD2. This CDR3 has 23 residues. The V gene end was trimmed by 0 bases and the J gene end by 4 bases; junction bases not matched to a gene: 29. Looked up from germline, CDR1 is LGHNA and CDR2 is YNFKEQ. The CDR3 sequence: CASSQDLSRDKNPVAGPRYEQYF. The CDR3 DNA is TGTGCCAGCAGCCAAGATCTGTCCCGTGATAAAAACCCTGTAGCGGGACCGCGTTACGAGCAGTACTTC.

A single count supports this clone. This CDR3 is CASSLGQGPRFRELFF. The CDR3 DNA sequence: TGTGCCAGTAGTCTTGGACAGGGCCCGAGATTTAGGGAGCTGTTTTTT. This chain links TRBV19 with TRBJ2-2; TRBD1 aligns across 8 bases. The CDR3 runs to 16 residues. Germline values: CDR1 LNHDA, CDR2 SQIVND (reference sequence). V lost 5 bases, J lost 9 bases, and 14 bases stayed unmatched.

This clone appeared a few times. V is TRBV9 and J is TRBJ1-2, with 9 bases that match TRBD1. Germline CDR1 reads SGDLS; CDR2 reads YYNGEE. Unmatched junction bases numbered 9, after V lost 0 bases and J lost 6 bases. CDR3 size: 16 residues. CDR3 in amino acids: CASSVGWGQGLNGYTF. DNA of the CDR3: TGTGCCAGCAGCGTAGGATGGGGACAGGGCCTAAATGGCTACACCTTC.

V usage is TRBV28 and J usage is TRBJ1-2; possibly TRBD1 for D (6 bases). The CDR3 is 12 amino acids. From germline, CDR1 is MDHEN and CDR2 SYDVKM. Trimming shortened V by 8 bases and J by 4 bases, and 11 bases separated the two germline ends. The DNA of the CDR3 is TGTGCCAGCGACGGGGGCGCCTATGGCTACACCTTC. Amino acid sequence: CASDGGAYGYTF.

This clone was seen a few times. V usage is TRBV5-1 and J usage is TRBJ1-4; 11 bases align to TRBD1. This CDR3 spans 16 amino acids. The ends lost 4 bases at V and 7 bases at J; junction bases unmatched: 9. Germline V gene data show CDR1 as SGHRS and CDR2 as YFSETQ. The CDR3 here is CASSPGQGGFGEKLFF. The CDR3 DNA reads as TGCGCCAGCAGCCCGGGACAGGGGGGTTTCGGTGAAAAACTGTTTTTT.

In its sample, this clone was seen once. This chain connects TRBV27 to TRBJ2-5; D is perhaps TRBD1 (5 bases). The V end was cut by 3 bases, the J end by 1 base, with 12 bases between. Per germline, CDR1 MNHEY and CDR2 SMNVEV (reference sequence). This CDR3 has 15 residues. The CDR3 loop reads CASSLTADTQETQYF. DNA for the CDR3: TGTGCCAGCAGTTTGACGGCGGACACCCAAGAGACCCAGTACTTC.

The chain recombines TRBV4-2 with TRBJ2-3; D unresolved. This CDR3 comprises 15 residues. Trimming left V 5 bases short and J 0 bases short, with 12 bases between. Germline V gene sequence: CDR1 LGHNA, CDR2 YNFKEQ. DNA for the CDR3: TGTGCCAGCAGCACAGTAACGCCTAGCACAGATACGCAGTATTTT. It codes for CASSTVTPSTDTQYF.

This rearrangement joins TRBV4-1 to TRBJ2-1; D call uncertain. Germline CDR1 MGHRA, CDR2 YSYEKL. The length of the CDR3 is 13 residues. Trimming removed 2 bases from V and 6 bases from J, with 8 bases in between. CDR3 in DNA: TGCGCCAGCAGCCAAAACACTCCCAATGAGCAGTTCTTC. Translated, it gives CASSQNTPNEQFF.

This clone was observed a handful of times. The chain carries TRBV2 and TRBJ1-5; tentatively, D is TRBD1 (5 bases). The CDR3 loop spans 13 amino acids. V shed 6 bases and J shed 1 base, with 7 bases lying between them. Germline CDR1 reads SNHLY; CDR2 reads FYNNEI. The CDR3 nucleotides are TGTGCCAGCAGGGGGGAGAGCAATCAGCCCCAGCATTTT. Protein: CASRGESNQPQHF.

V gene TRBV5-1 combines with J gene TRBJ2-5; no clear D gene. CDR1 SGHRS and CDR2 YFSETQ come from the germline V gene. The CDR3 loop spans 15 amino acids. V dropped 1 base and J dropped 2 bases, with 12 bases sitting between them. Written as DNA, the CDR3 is TGCGCCAGCAGCTTGACGCCCTTGCAGCAAGAGACCCAGTACTTC. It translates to CASSLTPLQQETQYF.

In DNA, the CDR3 is TGTGCCAGCAGTTTTGCAGGGGTATCCTACAATGAGCAGTTCTTC. Residues: CASSFAGVSYNEQFF. This chain connects TRBV28 to TRBJ2-1; D is perhaps TRBD1 (6 bases). V dropped 3 bases and J dropped 1 base, with 10 bases sitting between them. The CDR3 runs to 15 residues. The germline V gene has CDR1 MDHEN and CDR2 SYDVKM.